This is a list of T cell receptor beta chains from one sample in a study of blood T cell repertoires in COVID-19. Libraries were prepared by immunoSEQ multiplex PCR; TCRdb keeps only in-frame clonotypes and omits some of them. The table has more than 85,000 clones, about 86% seen once; the top ten hold roughly 2.6%. Sample: PBMCs or T cells enriched from blood (not recorded which). All receptors come from a woman in her forties or fifties who had recovered from COVID-19. The CDR3 runs from the conserved cysteine through the conserved F or W. The D gene is left open where the match is weak. Some rows mark clone size as missing; the rest say once, few, many or name a class of expanded clone.

J gene,V gene,D gene,clone size,CDR3 DNA,CDR3 protein
TRBJ1-1,TRBV6-1,.,.,TGTGCCAGCAGTGAAACAGGGAGAGGCACTGAAGCTTTCTTT,CASSETGRGTEAFF
TRBJ1-5,TRBV21-1,.,once,TGTGCCAGCAGCTACGACAGGGGGTGGAAGCCCCAGCATTTT,CASSYDRGWKPQHF
TRBJ2-7,TRBV7-2,TRBD2,.,TGTGCCAGCAGCTTAGAGACACTAGCGGGGGAAACCTACGAGCAGTACTTC,CASSLETLAGETYEQYF
TRBJ1-2,TRBV11-2,.,.,TGTGCCAGCAGCCCCCGGGGTCAGACCAACTATGGCTACACCTTC,CASSPRGQTNYGYTF
TRBJ1-1,TRBV10-3,.,.,TGTGCCATCAGTGGGGCTTTTAACACTGAAGCTTTCTTT,CAISGAFNTEAFF
TRBJ2-5,TRBV21-1,.,.,TGTGCCAGCAGCAAAGATGTCGAGTCTTCAGAGACCCAGTACTTC,CASSKDVESSETQYF
TRBJ2-2,TRBV3-1/TRBV3-2,TRBD2,.,TGTGCCAGCAGCCAAGATCCTCGGGGGGTAGGCACCGGGGAGCTGTTTTTT,CASSQDPRGVGTGELFF
TRBJ2-1,TRBV11-3,.,.,TGTGCCAGCAGCTTAGTTGGTAAGGGTTTTGGGAGCTCCTACAATGAGCAGTTCTTC,CASSLVGKGFGSSYNEQFF
TRBJ2-7,TRBV30,.,.,TGTGCCTGGAGTGTACACCACAGGGTCTGGATCTACGAGCAGTACTTC,CAWSVHHRVWIYEQYF
TRBJ2-2,TRBV19,.,.,TGTGCCAGTGGAATTTCCGAGGACAGCATTTCCACCGGGGAGCTGTTTTTT,CASGISEDSISTGELFF
TRBJ2-5,TRBV10-3,TRBD2,.,TGTGCCATCAGTGAGTCGATCCAGCGGGGGGGCCGGGAGACCCAGTACTTC,CAISESIQRGGRETQYF
TRBJ1-1,TRBV7-9,.,.,TGTGCCAGCAGCTTAGCTCTCCAGTACACTGAAGCTTTCTTT,CASSLALQYTEAFF
TRBJ2-3,TRBV25-1,TRBD2,.,TGTGCCAGCAGTGAATCCCTAGCGGGGGGGACAGATACGCAGTATTTT,CASSESLAGGTDTQYF
TRBJ2-7,TRBV7-3,.,.,TGTGCCAGCAGCTTAACCCCCGGGGGGCCCTCCTACGAGCAGTACTTC,CASSLTPGGPSYEQYF
TRBJ2-7,TRBV27,TRBD2,.,TGTGCCAGCAGTCAAGGTGGACTAGCGGGCTACGAGCAGTACTTC,CASSQGGLAGYEQYF
TRBJ1-1,TRBV3-1/TRBV3-2,.,.,TGTGCCAGCAGCCAAGCTTATACGGGTCTGGCGGCTTTCTTT,CASSQAYTGLAAFF
TRBJ2-7,TRBV5-5,TRBD1,.,TGTGCCAGCAGCCTGGGACAGGGCAGGTACGAGCAGTACTTC,CASSLGQGRYEQYF
TRBJ2-3,TRBV11-3,.,.,TGTGCCAGCAGCTTAGATGATACTAGCAGGTCAGATACGCAGTATTTT,CASSLDDTSRSDTQYF
TRBJ1-4,TRBV2,TRBD1,.,TGTGCCAGCAGACCAAGGTTGACAGGGGGCGTGTTAACTAATGAAAAACTGTTTTTT,CASRPRLTGGVLTNEKLFF
TRBJ2-1,TRBV5-1,TRBD2,.,TGCGCCAGCAGCTTAGCGGGAGACTCCTACAATGAGCAGTTCTTC,CASSLAGDSYNEQFF
TRBJ2-2,TRBV3-1/TRBV3-2,TRBD2,.,TGTGCCAGCAGCCAAGATTGGTCGGGAGCGGGGCCTAACACCGGGGAGCTGTTTTTT,CASSQDWSGAGPNTGELFF
TRBJ2-3,TRBV11-1,.,.,TGTGCCAGCAGCTTACTAGCAGATACGCAGTATTTT,CASSLLADTQYF
TRBJ1-1,TRBV27,.,.,TGTGCCAGCAGTTTTATTAGGGGGAAGAAGAACACTGAAGCTTTCTTT,CASSFIRGKKNTEAFF
TRBJ1-5,TRBV30,.,.,TGTGCCTGGAGTGGGGGTGGGAGTCAGCCCCAGCATTTT,CAWSGGGSQPQHF
TRBJ1-5,TRBV23-1,TRBD1,once,TGCGCCAGCAGTCAAATGCATGCGACAGGGACGAGTGGTGGTCCCCAGCATTTT,CASSQMHATGTSGGPQHF
TRBJ1-5,TRBV19,TRBD1,.,TGTGCCAGTAGTTACTTGGGGGACAGGGGACAAATTGATCAGCCCCAGCATTTT,CASSYLGDRGQIDQPQHF
TRBJ2-7,TRBV14,TRBD1,few,TGTGCCAGCAGCCAAATACGACAGGGCGTCTACGAGCAGTACTTC,CASSQIRQGVYEQYF